Presented here are 18 T cell receptor beta chains from one specimen sequenced in a study of blood T cell repertoires in COVID-19. Repertoires were generated with immunoSEQ multiplex PCR, while TCRdb's copy carries only in-frame clones and drops some. This sample has around 170,000 clones, with about 83% found just once. The sequencing input was peripheral blood. These receptors came from a human donor in a cohort sampled during active COVID-19.

This chain joins TRBV4-2 and TRBJ1-2; D gene ambiguous. Germline CDR1 LGHNA, CDR2 YNFKEQ. There are 13 residues in the CDR3. Trimming stripped 0 bases from V and 8 bases from J, with 10 bases between. DNA of the CDR3: TGTGCCAGCAGCCAAGATACCAGGTCCGGCTACACCTTC. It specifies CASSQDTRSGYTF.

The V call is TRBV5-4, the J call TRBJ2-7, with 7 nucleotides matching TRBD1. The trim removed 4 bases at V and 5 bases at J, leaving 12 bases unmatched. The germline V gene encodes CDR1 SGHNT and CDR2 YYREEE (reference sequence). This CDR3 has 15 residues. The CDR3 nucleotides are TGTGCCAGCAGCATGACCCCGACAGGGATCGACGAGCAGTACTTC. Amino acid sequence: CASSMTPTGIDEQYF. Supplemented by reference TRBV5-4 and TRBJ2-7, the full variable domain reads ETGVTQSPTHLIKTRGQQVTLRCSSQSGHNTVSWYQQALGQGPQFIFQYYREEENGRGNFPPRFSGLQFPNYSSELNVNALELDDSALYLCASSMTPTGIDEQYFGPGTRLTVT.

This clone was picked up a small number of times. The chain couples TRBV11-2 to TRBJ1-2; D gene unclear. Trimming took 2 bases from V and 0 from J, leaving 7 bases between them. The CDR3 sequence is 14 residues long. Germline V gene sequence: CDR1 SGHAT, CDR2 FQNNGV. The CDR3 here is CASSLTRTNYGYTF. The CDR3 DNA is TGTGCCAGCAGCTTAACTCGAACTAACTATGGCTACACCTTC.

The J gene is TRBJ2-7, the V gene TRBV4-1; 7 nucleotides line up with TRBD1. J lost 5 bases, V lost 3 bases, and 7 bases had no gene match. Germline V gives CDR1 MGHRA, CDR2 YSYEKL. This CDR3 contains 14 residues. CDR3 nucleotides: TGCGCCAGCAGCCAGGAGAGGGGGCTGAACGAGCAGTACTTC. Its protein is CASSQERGLNEQYF.

This sequence joins TRBV9 and TRBJ1-1; a weak D match, TRBD1 (5 bases). V lost 3 bases, J lost 1 base, and 13 bases lay in between. Germline V gives CDR1 SGDLS, CDR2 YYNGEE. This CDR3 comprises 15 residues. CDR3 in DNA: TGTGCCAGCAGCGCACTCGGGCAGGGGAACACTGAAGCTTTCTTT. Its translation: CASSALGQGNTEAFF.

Notes on this clone: A much larger clone sits a single nucleotide away, making a read error possible. Other DNA sequences in this specimen translate into the identical CDR3. The V and J genes are TRBV4-2 and TRBJ2-7; D is possibly TRBD2 (5 bases). Germline V gene data show CDR1 as LGHNA and CDR2 as YNFKEQ. The CDR3 contains 14 residues. The CDR3 sequence: CASSQDRTSHEQYF. Written as DNA, the CDR3 is TGTGCCAGCAGCCAAGATCGGACTTCCCACGAGCAATACTTC.

This clone showed up just a few times. The chain carries TRBV10-1 and TRBJ2-7; 7 nucleotides align to TRBD1. This CDR3 contains 14 residues. The germline V gene has CDR1 WNHNN and CDR2 SYGVQD (reference sequence). The junction had 3 bases not matched to a gene; V was cut back by 2 bases and J by 2 bases. Written as DNA, the CDR3 is TGCGCCAGCAGTGAGGGGACAGTTCCCTACGAGCAGTACTTC. Residues: CASSEGTVPYEQYF.

V is TRBV11-2 and J is TRBJ2-3; D perhaps matches TRBD1 (6 bases). From germline, CDR1 is SGHAT and CDR2 FQNNGV. V gave up 5 bases and J gave up 0 bases, with 12 bases separating them. The CDR3 runs to 15 residues. The CDR3 loop reads CASSPGTLSTDTQYF. Here the CDR3 DNA reads TGTGCCAGCAGCCCCGGGACACTGAGCACAGATACGCAGTATTTT.

Only one count was recorded for this clone. This chain joins TRBV28 and TRBJ1-5; D not certain. The germline gives CDR1 MDHEN, CDR2 SYDVKM. V was shortened by 2 bases and J by 3 bases, with 11 bases between the two germline ends. The CDR3 is 15 residues long. In DNA form, the CDR3 reads TGTGCCAGCAGTTTAGGTGACACCTTCAATCAGCCCCAGCATTTT. This gives the protein CASSLGDTFNQPQHF.

As for this clone: Within the sample, other DNA sequences also encode this same CDR3. V and J are TRBV6-5 and TRBJ1-1, with a tentative D call TRBD1 (5 bases). Trimming shortened V by 6 bases and J by 1 base, and 9 bases separated the two germline ends. CDR3 length: 13 amino acids. Germline CDR1 is MNHEY and CDR2 is SVGAGI. The CDR3 protein is CASSWGGNTEAFF. CDR3 DNA sequence: TGTGCCAGCAGCTGGGGGGGGAACACTGAAGCTTTCTTT.

V usage is TRBV18 and J usage is TRBJ2-1, with D uncertain. V lost 2 bases, J lost 0 bases, and 11 bases lay in between. CDR1 is KGHSH and CDR2 is LQKENI in the germline V gene. This CDR3 has 16 residues. The CDR3 sequence is CASSPMGSSSYNEQFF. The CDR3 DNA follows: TGTGCCAGCTCACCAATGGGCTCCAGCTCCTACAATGAGCAGTTCTTC.

The CDR3 sequence is CASSFETGGNSPLHF. The DNA for the CDR3 is TGCGCCAGCAGCTTTGAGACAGGGGGTAATTCACCCCTCCACTTT. The chain combines TRBV10-2 with TRBJ1-6, with TRBD1 matching over 9 bases. Unmatched junction bases numbered 6, after V lost 6 bases and J lost 6 bases. Germline V CDR1 and CDR2: WSHSY, SAAADI. CDR3 length equals 15 residues.

The chain employs TRBV18 and TRBJ2-5, with 7 bases identical to TRBD1. This CDR3 spans 15 amino acids. V lost 3 bases, J lost 3 bases, and 7 bases stayed unmatched. Germline V lookup: CDR1 KGHSH, CDR2 LQKENI. Here the CDR3 reads CASSPRQGPEETQYF. DNA of the CDR3: TGTGCCAGCTCACCGCGACAGGGCCCCGAAGAGACCCAGTACTTC.

The chain combines TRBV27 with TRBJ2-7, with 11 positions matching TRBD2. With 2 bases clipped from V and 6 bases from J, the junction kept 3 bases outside the gene matches. Germline CDR1 MNHEY, CDR2 SMNVEV (reference sequence). This CDR3 contains 14 residues. CDR3 sequence: CASSLRLAGGEQYF. The CDR3 DNA reads TGTGCCAGCAGTTTAAGGCTAGCGGGGGGCGAGCAGTACTTC.

The V and J genes are TRBV11-1 and TRBJ2-7, with 10 bases lining up with TRBD1. The CDR3 is made up of 15 amino acids. Germline V gene data show CDR1 as SGHAT and CDR2 as FQDESV (reference sequence). The junction had 4 bases not matched to a gene; V was cut back by 3 bases and J by 2 bases. The CDR3 bases are TGTGCCAGCAGCTTGGACAGGGGGACCCCCTACGAGCAGTACTTC. Translated, it gives CASSLDRGTPYEQYF.

The chain joins TRBV5-4 to TRBJ1-2; 7 positions match TRBD1. The CDR3 is 14 amino acids. With 4 bases clipped from V and 4 bases from J, the junction kept 7 bases outside the gene matches. Germline assignment: CDR1 SGHNT and CDR2 YYREEE (reference sequence). CDR3 coding DNA: TGTGCCAGCAGCCGGACAGGAACCAGCTATGGCTACACCTTC. Its protein product is CASSRTGTSYGYTF.

The sample holds a few counts of this clone. V and J are TRBV7-6 and TRBJ2-5; 8 positions match TRBD1. Losses at the gene ends were 2 bases for V and 1 base for J; bases not matched to a gene: 9. This CDR3 is 17 amino acids long. Germline assignment: CDR1 SGHVS and CDR2 FNYEAQ. CDR3 protein: CASSLTSGTGFQETQYF. Written as DNA, the CDR3 is TGTGCCAGCAGCTTAACATCCGGGACAGGATTCCAAGAGACCCAGTACTTC. The full variable domain, rest sourced from reference TRBV7-6 and TRBJ2-5, is GAGVSQSPRYKVTKRGQDVALRCDPISGHVSLYWYRQALGQGPEFLTYFNYEAQQDKSGLPNDRFSAERPEGSISTLTIQRTEQRDSAMYRCASSLTSGTGFQETQYFGPGTRLLVL.

This rearrangement joins TRBV9 to TRBJ1-5, with 8 bases identical to TRBD1. This CDR3 comprises 17 residues. The V segment lost 4 bases and the J segment 5 bases; nucleotides outside the gene matches: 14. The V gene's germline CDR1 is SGDLS and CDR2 YYNGEE. The CDR3 nucleotides are TGTGCCAGCAGCAGGACAGGGTCGGAGATTTGGGATCAGCCCCAGCATTTT. It is translated as CASSRTGSEIWDQPQHF.